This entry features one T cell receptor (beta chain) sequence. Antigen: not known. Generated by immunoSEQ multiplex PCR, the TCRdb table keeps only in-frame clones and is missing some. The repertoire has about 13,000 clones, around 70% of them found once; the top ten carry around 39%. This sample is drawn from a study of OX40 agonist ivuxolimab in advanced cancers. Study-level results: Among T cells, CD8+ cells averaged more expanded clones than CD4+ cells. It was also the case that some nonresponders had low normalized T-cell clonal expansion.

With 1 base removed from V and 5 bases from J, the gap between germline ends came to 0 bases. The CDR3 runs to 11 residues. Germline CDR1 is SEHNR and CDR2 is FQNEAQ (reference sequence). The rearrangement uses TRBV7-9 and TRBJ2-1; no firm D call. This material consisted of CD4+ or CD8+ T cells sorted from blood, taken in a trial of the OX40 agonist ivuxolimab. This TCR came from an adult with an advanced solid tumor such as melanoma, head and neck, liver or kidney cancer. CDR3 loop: CASSLDNEQFF. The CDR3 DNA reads TGTGCCAGCAGCTTAGACAATGAGCAGTTCTTC.